These T cell receptor beta chains were read from a single sample in a study of blood T cell repertoires in COVID-19. Clones were sequenced by immunoSEQ multiplex PCR, and TCRdb holds only the in-frame ones, with some missing. The table records about 180,000 clones, around 83% of them present only once. Sequencing was performed on peripheral blood. Receptor source: a woman aged 25-40 years with active or convalescent COVID-19. The CDR3 runs from the conserved cysteine through the conserved F or W. A D gene is named only where the DNA matches it firmly. Where a row states a size, it is once, few, many or the class of an expanded clone; other rows omit it.

v_gene	j_gene	d_gene	abundance	CDR3nt	CDR3aa
TRBV19	TRBJ1-5	TRBD1	-	TGTGCCAGTAGTCCCGGACAGGGAGATCAGCCCCAGCATTTT	CASSPGQGDQPQHF
TRBV10-1	TRBJ2-7	-	-	TGCGCCAGCAGTGATAGTCTAGACCGCGAGCAGTACTTC	CASSDSLDREQYF
TRBV19	TRBJ2-3	TRBD2	-	TGTGCCAGTAGTATAAGCGCGGGGGGCTTTAAAAATACGCAGTATTTT	CASSISAGGFKNTQYF
TRBV13	TRBJ1-2	-	-	TGTGCCACTCAGGGTGGCTATGGCTACACCTTC	CATQGGYGYTF
TRBV7-9	TRBJ2-2	-	-	TGTGCCAGCAGCTTAGGCGAAGGGACCGGGACACAGACCGGGGAGCTGTTTTTT	CASSLGEGTGTQTGELFF
TRBV4-1	TRBJ1-6	-	-	TGCGCCAGCAGCCAAGAGGGGAACAGGGTCTCCTATAATTCACCCCTCCACTTT	CASSQEGNRVSYNSPLHF
TRBV19	TRBJ1-2	-	-	TGTGCCAGTACCCTCTCCCGACAGACGGGCTACACCTTC	CASTLSRQTGYTF
TRBV30	TRBJ1-2	-	-	TGTGCCTGGAGTCCCCAGGGCTACTATGGCTACACCTTC	CAWSPQGYYGYTF
TRBV23-1	TRBJ2-5	TRBD1	-	TGCGCCAGCCCAGGGGGCGATGTTCAAGAGACCCAGTACTTC	CASPGGDVQETQYF
TRBV4-1	TRBJ1-3	-	-	TGCGCCAGCAGCCAAGAGGGGGCCCGGACCTCTGGAAACACCATATATTTT	CASSQEGARTSGNTIYF
TRBV3-1/TRBV3-2	TRBJ2-5	TRBD2	once	TGTGCCAGCAGCCAACGGGGACTAGCGGAGACCCAGTACTTC	CASSQRGLAETQYF
TRBV7-2	TRBJ2-1	TRBD2	-	TGTGCCAGCAGCTCCGTTGGGACTAGCGGGAAGAATGAGCAGTTCTTC	CASSSVGTSGKNEQFF
TRBV29-1	TRBJ1-2	-	-	TGCAGCGTTGTGGCTGATGGCTACACCTTC	CSVVADGYTF
TRBV5-6	TRBJ1-4	-	-	TGTGCCAGCAGGAAAACAGGGTTGGGGGATGAAAAACTGTTTTTT	CASRKTGLGDEKLFF
TRBV6-5	TRBJ1-5	-	-	TGTGCCAGCAGTTATGCGGCAATAACCCTCAATCAGCCCCAGCATTTT	CASSYAAITLNQPQHF
TRBV3-1/TRBV3-2	TRBJ1-2	TRBD1	-	TGTGCCAGCAGGACAGGGGCGGGGTATGGCTACACCTTC	CASRTGAGYGYTF
TRBV6-5	TRBJ2-3	TRBD2	-	TGTGCCAGCAGAAGGACTAGCGGAATCACAGATACGCAGTATTTT	CASRRTSGITDTQYF
TRBV14	TRBJ2-3	-	once	TGTGCCAGCAGCCATCCTTTTTGGGGGCCAAGCACAGATACGCAGTATTTT	CASSHPFWGPSTDTQYF
TRBV10-1	TRBJ2-1	TRBD2	-	TGCGCCAGCAGTGAGACTAGCGGGAGGAAGGACTCCTACAATGAGCAGTTCTTC	CASSETSGRKDSYNEQFF
TRBV19	TRBJ2-3	TRBD2	once	TGTGCCAGTACCTATAGCGGGACCAGCACAGATACGCAGTATTTT	CASTYSGTSTDTQYF
TRBV2	TRBJ1-5	-	-	TGTGCCAGCAGTCTTAGCCCTAATCAGCCCCAGCATTTT	CASSLSPNQPQHF
TRBV6-5	TRBJ2-2	-	-	TGTGCCAGCAGTCTTTCGGGCACCGGGGAGCTGTTTTTT	CASSLSGTGELFF
TRBV11-2	TRBJ2-7	TRBD2	-	TGTGCCAGCAGCTTAGGGCCAGCGGGGAGCTCCTACGAGCAGTACTTC	CASSLGPAGSSYEQYF
TRBV19	TRBJ2-2	-	-	TGTGCCAGTTGCCCAGCGAACACCGGGGAGCTGTTTTTT	CASCPANTGELFF
TRBV10-2	TRBJ2-3	TRBD1	-	TGCGCCAGCACCGACAGGGATAGCACCGATACGCAGTATTTT	CASTDRDSTDTQYF
TRBV27	TRBJ2-5	-	-	TGTGCCAGCAGTTTTAACCGGGGACAAGAGACCCAGTACTTC	CASSFNRGQETQYF
TRBV9	TRBJ2-7	-	-	TGTGCCAGCAGCGCCACATGGGGGGAGCTCCACGAGCAGTACTTC	CASSATWGELHEQYF
TRBV5-4	TRBJ2-3	-	-	TGTGCCAGCTCGACTAGGACCGATAGCACAGATACGCAGTATTTT	CASSTRTDSTDTQYF
TRBV5-1	TRBJ1-3	-	-	TGCGCCAGCAGCTTACAGGGTTACGGAAACACCATATATTTT	CASSLQGYGNTIYF
TRBV9	TRBJ1-4	-	-	TGTGCCAGCAGCCTACCACAGGGAGGGAGCGAAAAACTGTTTTTT	CASSLPQGGSEKLFF
TRBV11-2	TRBJ1-5	-	-	TGTGCCAGCAGCTTGCAGGGTAATCAGCCCCAGCATTTT	CASSLQGNQPQHF
TRBV7-9	TRBJ2-1	-	-	TGTGCCAGCAGCGAGTACAATGAGCAGTTCTTC	CASSEYNEQFF
TRBV28	TRBJ1-6	-	-	TGTGCCAGCAGACGGACGGGAACCCCGAATTCACCCCTCCACTTT	CASRRTGTPNSPLHF
TRBV29-1	TRBJ2-3	TRBD1	-	TGCAGCGTTGCGGGACAGGCCCTCACAGATACGCAGTATTTT	CSVAGQALTDTQYF
TRBV5-1	TRBJ2-7	-	-	TGCGCCAGCAGCCGCGGGATCTACAGGGGCGAGTACGAGCAGTACTTC	CASSRGIYRGEYEQYF
TRBV19	TRBJ2-2	TRBD2	-	TGTGCCAGTAGCGCCGGGACTAGCGACACCGGGGAGCTGTTTTTT	CASSAGTSDTGELFF
TRBV5-4	TRBJ1-1	TRBD1	-	TGTGCCAGCAGCCCCCGACAGGGGAACACTGAAGCTTTCTTT	CASSPRQGNTEAFF
TRBV2	TRBJ1-1	TRBD1	-	TGTGCCAGCAGAATACAGGGGGGGAACACTGAAGCTTTCTTT	CASRIQGGNTEAFF
TRBV7-2	TRBJ1-2	-	-	TGTGCCAGCAGCTTAGGCGGACATTATGGCTACACCTTC	CASSLGGHYGYTF
TRBV3-1/TRBV3-2	TRBJ1-6	-	once	TGTGCCAGCAGCCAAGCTCCAGGGGCCTCCTATAATTCACCCCTCCACTTT	CASSQAPGASYNSPLHF
TRBV10-3	TRBJ1-1	-	few	TGTGCCATCAGTGGGGAGGGGAGGAACACTGAAGCTTTCTTT	CAISGEGRNTEAFF
TRBV7-6	TRBJ2-5	-	-	TGTGCCAGCAGCCCCCCGCGGGGAACCCAGTACTTC	CASSPPRGTQYF
TRBV5-6	TRBJ2-2	TRBD1	-	TGTGCCAGCAGCGCGGACAGGATGAACACCGGGGAGCTGTTTTTT	CASSADRMNTGELFF
TRBV25-1	TRBJ2-5	-	-	TGTGCCAGCAGTGAAAGGGGCAGCCAAGAGACCCAGTACTTC	CASSERGSQETQYF
TRBV7-9	TRBJ1-2	TRBD1	-	TGTGCCAGCAGCTTAGAAGCAGGGGGCGATTACGGCTACACCTTC	CASSLEAGGDYGYTF
TRBV19	TRBJ1-2	TRBD1	-	TGTGCCAGTAGTAGCCGACAGGGCACAGTCCTCAACTATGGCTACACCTTC	CASSSRQGTVLNYGYTF
TRBV5-1	TRBJ2-3	-	-	TGCGCCAGCAGCTTGGGAGGGGGGGCCCTGGATACGCAGTATTTT	CASSLGGGALDTQYF
TRBV20-1	TRBJ2-5	-	-	TGCAGTGCTCGGAGGGGAGAGACCCAGTACTTC	CSARRGETQYF
TRBV7-6	TRBJ2-1	-	-	TGTGCCAGCAGCACATCATCCTGGAGTGAGCAGTTCTTC	CASSTSSWSEQFF
TRBV19	TRBJ1-5	-	-	TGTGCCAGTAGTCGGGGGACTGCAAATCAGCCCCAGCATTTT	CASSRGTANQPQHF
TRBV4-1	TRBJ1-6	-	-	TGCGCCAGCAGCCAAGGAGTAGGGGAGGACTCACCCCTCCACTTT	CASSQGVGEDSPLHF
TRBV2	TRBJ1-6	-	-	TGTGCCAGCAGTGTCGGTGGAGACTATAATTCACCCCTCCACTTT	CASSVGGDYNSPLHF
TRBV7-2	TRBJ2-4	-	-	TGTGCCAGCAGCTTTAGATACCGGGACATTCAGTACTTC	CASSFRYRDIQYF
TRBV12-3/TRBV12-4	TRBJ2-1	-	-	TGTGCCAGCAGTTTCTCCGGGAATGAGCAGTTCTTC	CASSFSGNEQFF
TRBV6-5	TRBJ2-7	TRBD1	-	TGTGCCAGCAGTTGGGACAGGGGTTCCCTCGAGCAGTACTTC	CASSWDRGSLEQYF
TRBV13	TRBJ2-7	TRBD1	-	TGTGCCAGCAGTCGCGGACAGGAGATCCCTTACGAGCAGTACTTC	CASSRGQEIPYEQYF
TRBV18	TRBJ2-7	-	-	TGTGCCAGCTCACCAACCGTTCGCGGGAACCCGGTGGGGGAGCAGTACTTC	CASSPTVRGNPVGEQYF
TRBV7-9	TRBJ1-2	TRBD1	many	TGTGCCAGCAGCCTCGGGACAGCGCGTGGCTACACCTTC	CASSLGTARGYTF
TRBV10-1	TRBJ1-5	-	-	TGCGCCAGCTCCGACAGTTATCAGCCCCAGCATTTT	CASSDSYQPQHF
TRBV12-3/TRBV12-4	TRBJ2-1	-	-	TGTGCCAGCAGTGGGGGCCCCTACAATGAGCAGTTCTTC	CASSGGPYNEQFF